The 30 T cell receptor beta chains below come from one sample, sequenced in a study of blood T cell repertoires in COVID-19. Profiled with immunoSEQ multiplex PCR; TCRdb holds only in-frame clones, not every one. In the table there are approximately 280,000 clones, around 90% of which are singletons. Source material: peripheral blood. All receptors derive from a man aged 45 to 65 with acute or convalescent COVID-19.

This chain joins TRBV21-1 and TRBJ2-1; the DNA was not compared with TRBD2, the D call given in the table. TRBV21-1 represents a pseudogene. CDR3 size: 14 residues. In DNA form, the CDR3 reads TGTGCCAGCACCCCCAAAGAGCAGCGTGATGAGCAGTTCTTC. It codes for CASTPKEQRDEQFF.

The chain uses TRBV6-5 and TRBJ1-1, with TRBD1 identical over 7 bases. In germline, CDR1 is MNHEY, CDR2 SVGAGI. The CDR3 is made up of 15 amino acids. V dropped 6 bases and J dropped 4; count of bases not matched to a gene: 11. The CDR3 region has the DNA TGTGCCAGCAGACCTCGACAGGGATCGAGCACTGAAGCTTTCTTT. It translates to CASRPRQGSSTEAFF.

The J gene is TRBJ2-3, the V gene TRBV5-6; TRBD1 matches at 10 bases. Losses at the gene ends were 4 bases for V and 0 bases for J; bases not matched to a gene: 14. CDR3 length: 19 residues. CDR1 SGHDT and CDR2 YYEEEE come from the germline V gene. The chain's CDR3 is CASSPEGTGVFLSTDTQYF. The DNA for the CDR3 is TGTGCCAGCAGCCCTGAGGGGACAGGGGTCTTCTTAAGCACAGATACGCAGTATTTT.

The CDR3 here is CASSYRGTNEKLFF. In DNA form, the CDR3 reads TGTGCCAGCAGTTACCGGGGAACTAATGAAAAACTGTTTTTT. V and J are TRBV6-5 and TRBJ1-4; D is uncertain. Germline loops: CDR1 MNHEY, CDR2 SVGAGI. CDR3 length: 14 residues. Trimming removed 2 bases from V and 1 base from J, with 5 bases in between.

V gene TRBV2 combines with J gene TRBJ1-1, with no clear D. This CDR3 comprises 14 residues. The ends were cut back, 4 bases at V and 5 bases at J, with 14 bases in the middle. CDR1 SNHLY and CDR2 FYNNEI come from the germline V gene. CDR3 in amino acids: CASSGTGVQTEAFF. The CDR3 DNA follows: TGTGCCAGCAGTGGGACCGGGGTTCAAACTGAAGCTTTCTTT. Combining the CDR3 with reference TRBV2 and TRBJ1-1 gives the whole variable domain EPEVTQTPSHQVTQMGQEVILRCVPISNHLYFYWYRQILGQKVEFLVSFYNNEISEKSEIFDDQFSVERPDGSNFTLKIRSTKLEDSAMYFCASSGTGVQTEAFFGQGTRLTVV.

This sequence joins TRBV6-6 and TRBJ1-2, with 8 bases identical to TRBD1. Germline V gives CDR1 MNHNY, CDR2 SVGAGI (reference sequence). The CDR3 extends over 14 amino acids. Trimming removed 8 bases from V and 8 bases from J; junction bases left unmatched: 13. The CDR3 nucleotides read TGTGCCAGCTTACTTTCAGACAGGGGAAGGGGCTACACCTTC. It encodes CASLLSDRGRGYTF.

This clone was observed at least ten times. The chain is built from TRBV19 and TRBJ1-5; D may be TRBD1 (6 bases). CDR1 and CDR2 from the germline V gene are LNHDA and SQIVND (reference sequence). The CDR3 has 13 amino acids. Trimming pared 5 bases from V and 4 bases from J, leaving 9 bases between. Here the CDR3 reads CASSPQGNQPQHF. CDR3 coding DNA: TGTGCCAGTAGTCCGCAGGGGAATCAGCCCCAGCATTTT.

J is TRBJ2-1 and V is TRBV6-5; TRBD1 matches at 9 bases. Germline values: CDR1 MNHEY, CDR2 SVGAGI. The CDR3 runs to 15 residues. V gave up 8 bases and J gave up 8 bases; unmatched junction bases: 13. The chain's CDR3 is CASLRRDRVIDEQFF. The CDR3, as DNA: TGTGCCAGCCTCCGGCGGGACAGGGTTATCGATGAGCAGTTCTTC.

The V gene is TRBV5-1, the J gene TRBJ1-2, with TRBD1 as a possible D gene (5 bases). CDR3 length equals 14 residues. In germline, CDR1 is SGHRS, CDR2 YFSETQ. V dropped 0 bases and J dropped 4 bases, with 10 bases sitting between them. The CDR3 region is CASSLGRQTYGYTF. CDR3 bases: TGCGCCAGCAGCTTGGGGCGACAGACCTATGGCTACACCTTC.

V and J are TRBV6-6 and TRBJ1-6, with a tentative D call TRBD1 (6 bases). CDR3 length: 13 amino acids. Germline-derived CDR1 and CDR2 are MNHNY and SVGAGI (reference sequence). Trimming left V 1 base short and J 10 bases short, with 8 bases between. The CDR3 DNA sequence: TGTGCCAGCAGTTACTACAGGGAATCACCCCTCCACTTT. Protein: CASSYYRESPLHF.

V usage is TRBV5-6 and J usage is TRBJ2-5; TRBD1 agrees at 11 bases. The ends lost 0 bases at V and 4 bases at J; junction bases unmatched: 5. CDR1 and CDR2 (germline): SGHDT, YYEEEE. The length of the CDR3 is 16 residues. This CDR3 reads CASSLVDRGLTETQYF. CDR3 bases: TGTGCCAGCAGCTTGGTGGACAGGGGGCTGACAGAGACCCAGTACTTC. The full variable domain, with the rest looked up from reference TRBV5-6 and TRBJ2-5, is DAGVTQSPTHLIKTRGQQVTLRCSPKSGHDTVSWYQQALGQGPQFIFQYYEEEERQRGNFPDRFSGHQFPNYSSELNVNALLLGDSALYLCASSLVDRGLTETQYFGPGTRLLVL.

CDR3 protein: CASSYLGQGEGYTF. As DNA, the CDR3 is TGTGCCAGCAGTTACTTGGGACAGGGGGAGGGCTACACCTTC. The V and J genes are TRBV6-6 and TRBJ1-2; 11 bases agree with TRBD1. V was clipped by 1 base and J by 8 bases; unmatched bases: 3. Germline V gene lookup returns CDR1 MNHNY and CDR2 SVGAGI (reference sequence). The CDR3 spans 14 residues.

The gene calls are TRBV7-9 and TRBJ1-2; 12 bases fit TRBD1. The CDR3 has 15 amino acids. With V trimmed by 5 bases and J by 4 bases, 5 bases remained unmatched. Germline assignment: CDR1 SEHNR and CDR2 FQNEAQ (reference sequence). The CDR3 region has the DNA TGTGCCAGCAGCCTTGGGACAGGGGGCGGCTATGGCTACACCTTC. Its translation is CASSLGTGGGYGYTF.

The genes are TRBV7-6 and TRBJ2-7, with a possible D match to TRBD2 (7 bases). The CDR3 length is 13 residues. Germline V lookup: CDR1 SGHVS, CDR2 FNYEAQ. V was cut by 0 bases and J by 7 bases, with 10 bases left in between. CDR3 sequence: CASSLAGGLEQYF. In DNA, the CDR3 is TGTGCCAGCAGCTTAGCGGGGGGGCTAGAGCAGTACTTC. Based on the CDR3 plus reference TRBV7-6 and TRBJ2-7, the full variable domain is GAGVSQSPRYKVTKRGQDVALRCDPISGHVSLYWYRQALGQGPEFLTYFNYEAQQDKSGLPNDRFSAERPEGSISTLTIQRTEQRDSAMYRCASSLAGGLEQYFGPGTRLTVT.

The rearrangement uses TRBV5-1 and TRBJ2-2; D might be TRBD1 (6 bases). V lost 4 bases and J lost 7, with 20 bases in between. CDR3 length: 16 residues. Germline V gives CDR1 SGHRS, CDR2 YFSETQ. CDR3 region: CASSQEAGERVGELFF. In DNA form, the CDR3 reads TGCGCCAGCAGCCAGGAAGCAGGGGAAAGGGTCGGGGAGCTGTTTTTT.

The CDR3 DNA sequence: TGTGCCTGGAGTGTAAAGGGGTTTGAGCAGTACTTC. It specifies CAWSVKGFEQYF. This chain links TRBV30 with TRBJ2-7; a possible D gene is TRBD1 (5 bases). Trimming removed 0 bases at V and 7 bases at J, with 10 bases between. CDR3 size: 12 residues. Germline V gives CDR1 GTSNPN, CDR2 SVGIG (reference sequence).

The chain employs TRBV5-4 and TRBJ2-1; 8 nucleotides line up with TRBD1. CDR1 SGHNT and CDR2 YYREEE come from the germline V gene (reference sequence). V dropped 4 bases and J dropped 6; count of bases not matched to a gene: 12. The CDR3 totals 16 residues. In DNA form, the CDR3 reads TGTGCCAGCAGCCTGGGTGGAGGACAGGGTACCAATGAGCAGTTCTTC. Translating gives CASSLGGGQGTNEQFF.

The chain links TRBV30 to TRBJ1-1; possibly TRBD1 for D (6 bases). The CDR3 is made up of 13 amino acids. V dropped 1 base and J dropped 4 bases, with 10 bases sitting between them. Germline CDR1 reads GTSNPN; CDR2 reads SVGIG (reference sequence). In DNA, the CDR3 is TGTGCCTGGAGTGATCAGGGGATCACTGAAGCTTTCTTT. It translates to CAWSDQGITEAFF.

In nucleotides, the CDR3 is TGTGCCAGCAGTCTCGACTTTAACTATGGCTACACCTTC. This gives the protein CASSLDFNYGYTF. This chain uses TRBV6-1 with TRBJ1-2; D is undetermined. Germline V gene lookup returns CDR1 MNHNS and CDR2 SASEGT. This CDR3 is 13 amino acids long. The V end was cut by 5 bases, the J end by 1 base, with 8 bases between.

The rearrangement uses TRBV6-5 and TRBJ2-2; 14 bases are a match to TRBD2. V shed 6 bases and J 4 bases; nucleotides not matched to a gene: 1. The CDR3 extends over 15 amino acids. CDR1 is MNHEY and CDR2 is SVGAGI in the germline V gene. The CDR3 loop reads CASRGLAGVTGELFF. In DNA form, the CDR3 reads TGTGCCAGCAGGGGACTAGCGGGGGTCACCGGGGAGCTGTTTTTT.

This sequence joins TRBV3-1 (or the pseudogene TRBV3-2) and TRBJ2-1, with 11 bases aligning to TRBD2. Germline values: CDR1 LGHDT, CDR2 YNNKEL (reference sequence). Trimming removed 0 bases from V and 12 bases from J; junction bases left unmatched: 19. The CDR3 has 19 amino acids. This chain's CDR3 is CASSQDSGGALRGTGRQFF. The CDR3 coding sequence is TGTGCCAGCAGCCAAGATAGCGGGGGGGCCTTAAGGGGAACAGGTCGGCAGTTCTTC.

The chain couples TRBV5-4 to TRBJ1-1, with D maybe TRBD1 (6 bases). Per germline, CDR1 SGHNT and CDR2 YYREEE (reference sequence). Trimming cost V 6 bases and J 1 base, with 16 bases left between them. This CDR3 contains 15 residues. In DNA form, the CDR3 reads TGTGCCAGCACCCCTGGGGGGGGGCAGAACACTGAAGCTTTCTTT. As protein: CASTPGGGQNTEAFF.

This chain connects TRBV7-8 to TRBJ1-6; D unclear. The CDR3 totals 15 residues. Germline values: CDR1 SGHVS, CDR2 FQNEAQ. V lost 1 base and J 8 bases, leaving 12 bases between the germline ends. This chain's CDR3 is CASSLELVSYSPLHF. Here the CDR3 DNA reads TGTGCCAGCAGCTTAGAGCTGGTGTCCTATTCACCCCTCCACTTT.

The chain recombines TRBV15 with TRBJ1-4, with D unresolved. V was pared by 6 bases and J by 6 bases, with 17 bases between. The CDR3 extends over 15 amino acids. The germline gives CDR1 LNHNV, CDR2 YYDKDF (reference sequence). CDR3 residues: CATSPRSSTHEKLFF. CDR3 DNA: TGTGCCACCAGTCCCCGGAGCTCCACACATGAAAAACTGTTTTTT.

CDR3 loop: CASSQDPPSGPYNEQFF. CDR3 sequence (DNA): TGCGCCAGCAGCCAAGACCCCCCCAGCGGACCTTACAATGAGCAGTTCTTC. The V call is TRBV4-1, the J call TRBJ2-1; D may be TRBD2 (5 bases). The CDR3 length is 17 residues. Trimming shortened V by 0 bases and J by 4 bases, and 16 bases separated the two germline ends. The germline V gene encodes CDR1 MGHRA and CDR2 YSYEKL.

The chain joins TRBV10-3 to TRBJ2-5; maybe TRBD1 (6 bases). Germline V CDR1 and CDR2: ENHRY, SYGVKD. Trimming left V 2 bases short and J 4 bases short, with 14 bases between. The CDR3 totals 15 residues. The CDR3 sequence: CAISELQQGRETQYF. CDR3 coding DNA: TGTGCCATCAGTGAGCTCCAGCAGGGGAGAGAGACCCAGTACTTC.

The CDR3 loop is CASSFYRETEAFF. The CDR3, as DNA: TGTGCCAGCAGCTTTTATCGCGAGACTGAAGCTTTCTTT. This chain connects TRBV11-2 to TRBJ1-1; D unresolved. Trimming stripped 3 bases from V and 5 bases from J, with 10 bases between. The V gene's germline CDR1 is SGHAT and CDR2 FQNNGV. The CDR3 spans 13 residues.

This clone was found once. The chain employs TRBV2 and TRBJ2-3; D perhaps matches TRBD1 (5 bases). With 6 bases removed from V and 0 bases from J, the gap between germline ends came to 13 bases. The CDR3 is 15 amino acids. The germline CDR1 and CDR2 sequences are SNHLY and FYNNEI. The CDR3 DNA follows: TGTGCCAGCAGAGTCTCCAGGGTTAGCACAGATACGCAGTATTTT. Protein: CASRVSRVSTDTQYF. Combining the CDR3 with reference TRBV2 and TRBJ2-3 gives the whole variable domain EPEVTQTPSHQVTQMGQEVILRCVPISNHLYFYWYRQILGQKVEFLVSFYNNEISEKSEIFDDQFSVERPDGSNFTLKIRSTKLEDSAMYFCASRVSRVSTDTQYFGPGTRLTVL.

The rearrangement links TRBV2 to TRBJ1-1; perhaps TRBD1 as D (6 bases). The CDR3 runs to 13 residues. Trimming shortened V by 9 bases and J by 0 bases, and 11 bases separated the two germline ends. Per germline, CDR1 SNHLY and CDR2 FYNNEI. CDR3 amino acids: CARQQGLNTEAFF. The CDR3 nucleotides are TGTGCCAGGCAACAGGGCTTGAACACTGAAGCTTTCTTT.

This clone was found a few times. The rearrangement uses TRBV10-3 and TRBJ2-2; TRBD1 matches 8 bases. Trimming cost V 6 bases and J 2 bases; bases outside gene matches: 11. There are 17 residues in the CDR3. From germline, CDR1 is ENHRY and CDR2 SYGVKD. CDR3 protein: CAISPGTGVTNTGELFF. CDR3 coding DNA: TGTGCCATCAGCCCCGGGACAGGTGTTACTAACACCGGGGAGCTGTTTTTT.